This TCR beta chain was recorded in a study of cytomegalovirus exposure and HLA in healthy donors. In the case of this clone: Its target is unknown.

Measured with immunoSEQ multiplex PCR; TCRdb has only the in-frame clones, and not every one. This table has roughly 120,000 clones, more than 85% appearing once. The CDR3 consists of 15 residues. V was trimmed by 4 bases and J by 2 bases, leaving 14 bases between them. CDR1 is MNHEY and CDR2 is SMNVEV in the germline V gene (reference sequence). Study conclusions and caveats: According to a subsequent analysis, TCR clusters from the first cohort were inclined to appear together in the 110 or so validation repertoires. The authors confirmed in vitro that a few CMV-associated chains were specific for CMV antigens.

The sequenced sample consisted of PBMCs. This TCR came from a man younger than 35 in good health and CMV-seropositive. This chain uses TRBV27 with TRBJ2-5, with D perhaps TRBD2 (6 bases). The CDR3 region is CASSSSIAAQETQYF. The CDR3 nucleotides read TGTGCCAGCAGTTCATCCATAGCGGCACAAGAGACCCAGTACTTC.